This TCR beta chain was captured in a study of blood T cell repertoires in COVID-19. Overall study: Samples came from the United States, Italy and Spain, spanning acute and convalescent COVID-19.

Profiled with immunoSEQ multiplex PCR; TCRdb holds only in-frame clones, not every one. The sample holds about 200,000 clones, approximately 80% seen once. Individuals aged roughly 18 to 95 years were recruited from fewer than 30 US areas. The sequenced sample consisted of PBMCs or T cells enriched from blood (not recorded which). This clonotype was sampled from a woman aged 55-69 years with acute COVID-19.

The CDR3 bases are TGTGCCAGCCGCCCCGGACTCTCGTCAGATACGCAGTATTTT. Its translation is CASRPGLSSDTQYF. The chain has TRBV27 and TRBJ2-3, with D perhaps matching TRBD2 (5 bases). Looked up from germline, CDR1 is MNHEY and CDR2 is SMNVEV (reference sequence). This CDR3 contains 14 residues. The ends were cut back, 8 bases at V and 4 bases at J, with 16 bases in the middle.